This T cell receptor (beta chain) originates from a study of sequential checkpoint blockade in melanoma. In the study overall: Randomization was 1:1 between first-line nivolumab→ipilimumab and ipilimumab→nivolumab.

V was cut by 4 bases and J by 0 bases, with 15 bases left in between. This CDR3 region has 15 residues. Germline CDR1 is SQVTM and CDR2 is ANQGSEA. Treatment defined: randomized to nivolumab then ipilimumab (arm A) or the reverse (arm B). Live CD3+CD8+ CD19− CD56− cells were sorted from PBMCs. Data came from immunoSEQ multiplex PCR; TCRdb stores just in-frame clones and leaves some out. The data show some 21,000 clones, roughly four fifths seen once. The source of this sequence is a human donor with melanoma. V usage is TRBV29-1 and J usage is TRBJ1-1; unclear D gene. Here the sequenced sample was CD8+ T cells sorted from blood (inferred from file names), taken from a patient given nivolumab and ipilimumab in sequence. CDR3 in amino acids: CSVVTQPGLNTEAFF. The CDR3 DNA follows: TGCAGCGTTGTGACACAACCAGGCCTGAACACTGAAGCTTTCTTT.